A selection of T cell receptor beta chains follows, all from one sample in a study of blood T cell repertoires in COVID-19. Sequenced by immunoSEQ multiplex PCR; TCRdb stores in-frame clones only, minus some. The repertoire holds about 190,000 clones, with about 80% as singletons. Sequencing was carried out using peripheral blood. The source of these receptors is a young man with active or convalescent COVID-19. Each CDR3 is given with its conserved first and last residue. Each record gives: V gene, D gene, J gene, clone size, CDR3 protein, CDR3 DNA. A D gene is named only where the DNA matches it firmly. Size is omitted from some rows. Given values are once, few, many or a class for expanded clones.

V gene: TRBV7-2
D gene: TRBD1
J gene: TRBJ1-2
clone size: .
CDR3 protein: CASSSPRGGRDRANYGYTF
CDR3 DNA: TGTGCCAGCAGCTCCCCTAGAGGTGGTCGGGACAGGGCTAACTATGGCTACACCTTC

V gene: TRBV19
D gene: .
J gene: TRBJ1-4
clone size: few
CDR3 protein: CASTPGGLTNEKLFF
CDR3 DNA: TGTGCCAGTACGCCGGGGGGATTAACTAATGAAAAACTGTTTTTT

V gene: TRBV7-9
D gene: .
J gene: TRBJ1-1
clone size: .
CDR3 protein: CASSSPLETEAFF
CDR3 DNA: TGTGCCAGCAGTTCCCCCTTAGAAACTGAAGCTTTCTTT

V gene: TRBV4-1
D gene: TRBD2
J gene: TRBJ2-2
clone size: .
CDR3 protein: CASSQEGLAGEWNTGELFF
CDR3 DNA: TGCGCCAGCAGCCAAGAGGGACTAGCGGGAGAGTGGAACACCGGGGAGCTGTTTTTT

V gene: TRBV5-1
D gene: TRBD1
J gene: TRBJ2-7
clone size: .
CDR3 protein: CASSLVAGGSYEQYF
CDR3 DNA: TGCGCCAGCAGCTTGGTTGCAGGGGGCTCTTACGAGCAGTACTTC

V gene: TRBV6-5
D gene: TRBD1
J gene: TRBJ2-7
clone size: .
CDR3 protein: CASMGPGGEDEQYF
CDR3 DNA: TGTGCCAGCATGGGGCCAGGGGGAGAGGACGAGCAGTACTTC

V gene: TRBV4-3
D gene: TRBD1
J gene: TRBJ1-2
clone size: .
CDR3 protein: CASSQRDREYGYTF
CDR3 DNA: TGCGCCAGCAGCCAACGGGACAGGGAATATGGCTACACCTTC

V gene: TRBV5-6
D gene: TRBD1
J gene: TRBJ1-2
clone size: .
CDR3 protein: CASSRGQVAYGYTF
CDR3 DNA: TGTGCCAGCAGCCGGGGACAGGTAGCCTATGGCTACACCTTC

V gene: TRBV9
D gene: TRBD2
J gene: TRBJ2-1
clone size: .
CDR3 protein: CASSGLLAGGDSLNEQFF
CDR3 DNA: TGTGCCAGCAGCGGCCTTCTAGCGGGGGGGGATTCGCTCAATGAGCAGTTCTTC

V gene: TRBV6-5
D gene: .
J gene: TRBJ2-2
clone size: .
CDR3 protein: CASRALNTGELFF
CDR3 DNA: TGTGCCAGCAGAGCCCTAAACACCGGGGAGCTGTTTTTT

V gene: TRBV4-3
D gene: TRBD2
J gene: TRBJ2-1
clone size: .
CDR3 protein: CASSQGSGRAAYNEQFF
CDR3 DNA: TGCGCCAGCAGCCAAGGAAGCGGGAGGGCCGCCTACAATGAGCAGTTCTTC

V gene: TRBV6-5
D gene: TRBD1
J gene: TRBJ1-1
clone size: .
CDR3 protein: CASRSYGQGSTEAFF
CDR3 DNA: TGTGCCAGCAGGTCCTACGGACAGGGGTCCACTGAAGCTTTCTTT

V gene: TRBV21-1
D gene: .
J gene: TRBJ2-6
clone size: once
CDR3 protein: CASSLYRDRASGANVLTF
CDR3 DNA: TGTGCCAGCAGCCTCTACCGGGACAGGGCATCTGGGGCCAACGTCCTGACTTTC

V gene: TRBV1
D gene: .
J gene: TRBJ2-1
clone size: few
CDR3 protein: CTSSQDRMGSNNEQFF
CDR3 DNA: TGCACCAGCAGCCAAGATCGGATGGGGAGTAACAATGAGCAGTTCTTC

V gene: TRBV10-1
D gene: .
J gene: TRBJ1-2
clone size: .
CDR3 protein: CASRIDGGYGYTF
CDR3 DNA: TGCGCCAGCCGGATCGACGGGGGTTATGGCTACACCTTC

V gene: TRBV5-1
D gene: TRBD1
J gene: TRBJ1-2
clone size: .
CDR3 protein: CASSLPDRGGGYTF
CDR3 DNA: TGCGCCAGCAGCCTCCCCGACAGGGGCGGCGGCTACACCTTC

V gene: TRBV9
D gene: .
J gene: TRBJ2-2
clone size: few
CDR3 protein: CASSAPGPGELFF
CDR3 DNA: TGTGCCAGCAGCGCCCCAGGGCCCGGGGAGCTGTTTTTT

V gene: TRBV2
D gene: TRBD2
J gene: TRBJ2-5
clone size: few
CDR3 protein: CASSLTSAKRETQYF
CDR3 DNA: TGTGCCAGCAGTCTGACTAGCGCGAAACGAGAGACCCAGTACTTC

V gene: TRBV27
D gene: TRBD1
J gene: TRBJ1-1
clone size: .
CDR3 protein: CASQRTGNTEAFF
CDR3 DNA: TGTGCCAGCCAACGGACAGGGAACACTGAAGCTTTCTTT

V gene: TRBV12-5
D gene: .
J gene: TRBJ1-2
clone size: .
CDR3 protein: CASGLGSTNGYTF
CDR3 DNA: TGTGCTAGTGGTTTGGGGAGTACCAATGGCTACACCTTC

V gene: TRBV5-6
D gene: TRBD2
J gene: TRBJ2-5
clone size: .
CDR3 protein: CASSLASASGRGETQYF
CDR3 DNA: TGTGCCAGCAGCTTGGCGAGTGCTAGCGGGAGAGGAGAGACCCAGTACTTC

V gene: TRBV27
D gene: .
J gene: TRBJ2-4
clone size: .
CDR3 protein: CASSSWGGQNIQYF
CDR3 DNA: TGTGCCAGCAGTTCCTGGGGGGGGCAAAACATTCAGTACTTC

V gene: TRBV12-5
D gene: TRBD2
J gene: TRBJ2-7
clone size: .
CDR3 protein: CASGSGLAGGKVHEQYF
CDR3 DNA: TGTGCTAGTGGTTCCGGACTAGCGGGAGGAAAAGTCCACGAGCAGTACTTC

V gene: TRBV23-1
D gene: .
J gene: TRBJ1-2
clone size: .
CDR3 protein: CASSPGTPYNYGYTF
CDR3 DNA: TGCGCCAGCTCCCCCGGGACACCCTATAACTATGGCTACACCTTC

V gene: TRBV5-1
D gene: .
J gene: TRBJ1-1
clone size: few
CDR3 protein: CASSFAENTEAFF
CDR3 DNA: TGCGCCAGCAGCTTCGCAGAGAACACTGAAGCTTTCTTT

V gene: TRBV2
D gene: .
J gene: TRBJ1-5
clone size: .
CDR3 protein: CASSFSIGREPQHF
CDR3 DNA: TGTGCCAGCAGTTTTTCGATCGGGCGGGAGCCCCAGCATTTT

V gene: TRBV7-9
D gene: TRBD2
J gene: TRBJ2-7
clone size: .
CDR3 protein: CASSRTSGSTYEQYF
CDR3 DNA: TGTGCCAGCAGTAGGACTAGCGGATCAACCTACGAGCAGTACTTC

V gene: TRBV6-5
D gene: TRBD1
J gene: TRBJ1-1
clone size: once
CDR3 protein: CASISTGGGTEAFF
CDR3 DNA: TGTGCCAGCATCTCGACAGGGGGGGGGACTGAAGCTTTCTTT

V gene: TRBV15
D gene: .
J gene: TRBJ2-3
clone size: .
CDR3 protein: CATSRETDTDTQYF
CDR3 DNA: TGTGCCACCAGCAGAGAAACAGACACAGATACGCAGTATTTT

V gene: TRBV6-5
D gene: .
J gene: TRBJ1-2
clone size: .
CDR3 protein: CASSYSRTVKDTF
CDR3 DNA: TGTGCCAGCAGTTACTCGAGAACCGTCAAAGACACCTTC

V gene: TRBV25-1
D gene: .
J gene: TRBJ2-1
clone size: .
CDR3 protein: CASSEGPLPSSYNEQFF
CDR3 DNA: TGTGCCAGCAGTGAAGGTCCCCTACCGAGCTCCTACAATGAGCAGTTCTTC

V gene: TRBV4-3
D gene: .
J gene: TRBJ2-1
clone size: .
CDR3 protein: CASSQDQGGSYNEQFF
CDR3 DNA: TGCGCCAGCAGCCAAGATCAGGGGGGATCCTACAATGAGCAGTTCTTC

V gene: TRBV3-1/TRBV3-2
D gene: TRBD2
J gene: TRBJ2-3
clone size: .
CDR3 protein: CASSRGRGASTDTQYF
CDR3 DNA: TGTGCCAGCAGTCGTGGGCGGGGGGCAAGCACAGATACGCAGTATTTT

V gene: TRBV5-1
D gene: .
J gene: TRBJ2-7
clone size: .
CDR3 protein: CASSLTGVSSYEQYF
CDR3 DNA: TGCGCCAGCAGCTTGACCGGAGTAAGCTCCTACGAGCAGTACTTC

V gene: TRBV24-1
D gene: TRBD1
J gene: TRBJ1-1
clone size: .
CDR3 protein: CASAQGAEAFF
CDR3 DNA: TGTGCCAGTGCTCAGGGGGCAGAAGCTTTCTTT